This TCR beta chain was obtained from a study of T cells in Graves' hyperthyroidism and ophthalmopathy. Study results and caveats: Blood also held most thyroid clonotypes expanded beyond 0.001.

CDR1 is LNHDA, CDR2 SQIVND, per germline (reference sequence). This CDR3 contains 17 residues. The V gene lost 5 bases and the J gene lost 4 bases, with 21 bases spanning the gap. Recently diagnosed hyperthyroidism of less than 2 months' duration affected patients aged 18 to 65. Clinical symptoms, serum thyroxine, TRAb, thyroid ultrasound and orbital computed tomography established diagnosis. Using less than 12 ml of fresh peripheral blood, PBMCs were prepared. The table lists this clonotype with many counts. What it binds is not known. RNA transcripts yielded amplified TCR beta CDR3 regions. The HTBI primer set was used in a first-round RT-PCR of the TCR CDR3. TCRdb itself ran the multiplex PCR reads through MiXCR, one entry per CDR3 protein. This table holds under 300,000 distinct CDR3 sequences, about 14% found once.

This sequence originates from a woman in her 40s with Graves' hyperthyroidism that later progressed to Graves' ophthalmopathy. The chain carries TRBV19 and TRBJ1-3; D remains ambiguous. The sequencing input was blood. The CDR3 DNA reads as TGTGCCAGTAGTCCCCCCCTCGGGGTATCGTCCGGAAACACCATATATTTT. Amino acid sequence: CASSPPLGVSSGNTIYF.